These T cell receptor beta chains were read from a single sample in a study of blood T cell repertoires in COVID-19. Some clones are missing from TCRdb's copy, which holds only in-frame ones; the method was immunoSEQ multiplex PCR. This table holds fewer than 350,000 clones, around 85% found once. Material: peripheral blood. The source is a woman aged 25 to 45 who had recovered from COVID-19. The CDR3 runs from the conserved cysteine through the conserved F or W. A D gene is named only where the DNA matches it firmly. Size tells how often a clone was seen (once, few, many) or the class of an expanded clone, and some rows leave it out.

clone size	J gene	D gene	V gene	CDR3 DNA	CDR3 protein
-	TRBJ2-2	-	TRBV5-1	TGCGCCAGCAGCTTGGTTGGCTCCTACACCGGGGAGCTGTTTTTT	CASSLVGSYTGELFF
-	TRBJ2-7	-	TRBV12-1	TGTGCCAGCAGCTTTCCTATCCGGGGGGCAAGGGACGAGCAGTACTTC	CASSFPIRGARDEQYF
once	TRBJ2-5	-	TRBV7-6	TGTGCCAGCAGCACCCCCGAGTCTAAGACCCAGTACTTC	CASSTPESKTQYF
-	TRBJ2-3	TRBD1	TRBV2	TGTGCCAGCACCCCGACAGGGAGTACAGATACGCAGTATTTT	CASTPTGSTDTQYF
-	TRBJ2-3	-	TRBV2	TGTGCCAGCGGCAGATCTACAGATACGCAGTATTTT	CASGRSTDTQYF
-	TRBJ1-6	TRBD1	TRBV12-5	TGTGCTAGTGGTTTGGACGGACAGGAAAATTCACCCCTCCACTTT	CASGLDGQENSPLHF
-	TRBJ2-6	TRBD1	TRBV6-1	TGTGCCAGCAGTGAAGACAGGGGAACAATTGGGGCCAACGTCCTGACTTTC	CASSEDRGTIGANVLTF
-	TRBJ1-2	-	TRBV24-1	TGTGCCACCAGTGATGGGGCTGCAGGGTTGGTGGGCTACACCTTC	CATSDGAAGLVGYTF
few	TRBJ2-5	-	TRBV4-2	TGTGCCAGCAGCCAAGATTACCGGGGGGAGACCCAGTACTTC	CASSQDYRGETQYF
-	TRBJ1-3	TRBD1	TRBV29-1	TGCAGCGTACGGACAGGCTCTGGAAACACCATATATTTT	CSVRTGSGNTIYF
once	TRBJ2-5	-	TRBV6-1	TGTGCCAGCAGTGGGGGCATCCTCGGTGGTTTTGGTGAGACCCAGTACTTC	CASSGGILGGFGETQYF
-	TRBJ2-5	TRBD1	TRBV13	TGTGCCAGCAGCCCCGGGACAGGCCGTCAAGAGACCCAGTACTTC	CASSPGTGRQETQYF
-	TRBJ1-1	-	TRBV12-3/TRBV12-4	TGTGCCAGCAGTCTCACAGGGAACACTGAAGCTTTCTTT	CASSLTGNTEAFF
-	TRBJ2-1	TRBD1	TRBV11-2	TGTGCCAGCAGCTCGGGACAGGGTTCGGTTTACAATGAGCAGTTCTTC	CASSSGQGSVYNEQFF
-	TRBJ2-1	TRBD2	TRBV4-3	TGCGCCAGCAGCCAGGAGGGAAAAGCGGGAAGTCCCGAAGAGCAGTTCTTC	CASSQEGKAGSPEEQFF
few	TRBJ2-7	-	TRBV4-2	TGTGCCAGCAGCGAAGATGCTCATACGAGCTACGAGCAGTACTTC	CASSEDAHTSYEQYF
once	TRBJ1-5	-	TRBV12-5	TGTGCTAGTGGTTTGGTGGGGAGGGGCAATCAGCCCCAGCATTTT	CASGLVGRGNQPQHF
-	TRBJ2-3	-	TRBV7-2	TGTGCCAGCAGCTGGGGGGGCCTCACAGATACGCAGTATTTT	CASSWGGLTDTQYF
-	TRBJ2-1	-	TRBV5-4	TGTGCCAGCAGCTTGGCTCCCGCCGGGGGCTACAATGAGCAGTTCTTC	CASSLAPAGGYNEQFF
-	TRBJ1-4	TRBD1	TRBV11-2	TGTGCCAGCAAATCCACAGGGGGCAATGAAAAACTGTTTTTT	CASKSTGGNEKLFF
few	TRBJ1-1	-	TRBV29-1	TGCAGCGTTGGGAAGGGTGGAGGAAACACTGAAGCTTTCTTT	CSVGKGGGNTEAFF
-	TRBJ1-5	TRBD1	TRBV7-8	TGTGCCAGCAGCTCAGACAGGGGTAGGGGTCAGCCCCAGCATTTT	CASSSDRGRGQPQHF
-	TRBJ2-7	-	TRBV9	TGTGCCAGCAGCCCCCCCGGGGGCTCCTACGAGCAGTACTTC	CASSPPGGSYEQYF
-	TRBJ1-6	-	TRBV6-5	TGTGCCAGCAATCCGGTCCGGGGTTCACCCCTCCACTTT	CASNPVRGSPLHF
-	TRBJ2-1	-	TRBV3-1/TRBV3-2	TGTGCCAGCAGCCCTTCGCAGGGGAGTTGGTCTAATGAGCAGTTCTTC	CASSPSQGSWSNEQFF
-	TRBJ2-3	-	TRBV30	TGTGCCTGGAGTTCGTGGAGCGGAACTAGCACAGATACGCAGTATTTT	CAWSSWSGTSTDTQYF
-	TRBJ1-2	TRBD1	TRBV5-4	TGTGCCAGCAAAGGGGGACAGGAAAAATTCTATGGCTACACCTTC	CASKGGQEKFYGYTF
few	TRBJ1-2	TRBD1	TRBV29-1	TGCAGCGCATTGACAGGGGGCGCGGATGGCTACACCTTC	CSALTGGADGYTF
-	TRBJ2-7	-	TRBV6-5	TGTGCCAGCAGTAATGACTGGGAGCAGTACTTC	CASSNDWEQYF
-	TRBJ1-1	-	TRBV7-9	TGTGCCAGCAGCGCTGAGACTGAAGCTTTCTTT	CASSAETEAFF
-	TRBJ1-1	-	TRBV3-1/TRBV3-2	TGTGCCAGCAGCCAGGGATGGGGGGGTTACACTGAAGCTTTCTTT	CASSQGWGGYTEAFF
-	TRBJ1-6	TRBD1	TRBV3-1/TRBV3-2	TGTGCCAGCAGCTTCCGGGACAGGGGCTCCTATAATTCACCCCTCCACTTT	CASSFRDRGSYNSPLHF
-	TRBJ1-2	TRBD1	TRBV6-4	TGTGCCAGCAGTGACCCGGGACAGGGGGCGAATGGCTACACCTTC	CASSDPGQGANGYTF
-	TRBJ2-4	-	TRBV30	TGTGCCTGGAGTGTAGGCCAGGGAAGGGACATTCAGTACTTC	CAWSVGQGRDIQYF
-	TRBJ1-5	TRBD1	TRBV6-6	TGTGCCAGCAGTTTAGCCAGGGGGAACTTAAATCAGCCCCAGCATTTT	CASSLARGNLNQPQHF
-	TRBJ1-2	-	TRBV4-1	TGCGCCAGCAGCCAAGATGGCGGGGACTATGGCTACACCTTC	CASSQDGGDYGYTF
-	TRBJ1-3	-	TRBV2	TGTGCCAGTAACGGACAAACCGGAAACACCATATATTTT	CASNGQTGNTIYF
-	TRBJ2-3	TRBD2	TRBV7-2	TGTGCCAGCAGCTCTCTTAGACTAGCGGGGGGGGATACGCAGTATTTT	CASSSLRLAGGDTQYF
-	TRBJ2-3	TRBD2	TRBV5-4	TGTGCCAGCAGCCCGGGACTAGCGGGGGAGCGGTCAGATACGCAGTATTTT	CASSPGLAGERSDTQYF
-	TRBJ2-7	-	TRBV6-1	TGTGCCAGCAGTGAGACAAAGACCGGATCCTACGAGCAGTACTTC	CASSETKTGSYEQYF